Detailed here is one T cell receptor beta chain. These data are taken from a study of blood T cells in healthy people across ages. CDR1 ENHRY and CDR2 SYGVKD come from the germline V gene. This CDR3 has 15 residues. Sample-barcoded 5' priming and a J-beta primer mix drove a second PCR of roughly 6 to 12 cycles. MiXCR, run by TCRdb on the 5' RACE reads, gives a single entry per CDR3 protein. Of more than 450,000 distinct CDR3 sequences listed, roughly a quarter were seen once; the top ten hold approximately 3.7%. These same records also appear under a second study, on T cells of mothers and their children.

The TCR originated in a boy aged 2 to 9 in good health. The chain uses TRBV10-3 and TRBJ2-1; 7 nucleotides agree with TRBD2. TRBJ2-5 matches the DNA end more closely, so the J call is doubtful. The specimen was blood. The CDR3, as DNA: TGTGCCATCAGTGGAGAGGGAATGGGAGGGGAGACCCAGTACTTC. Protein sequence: CAISGEGMGGETQYF.